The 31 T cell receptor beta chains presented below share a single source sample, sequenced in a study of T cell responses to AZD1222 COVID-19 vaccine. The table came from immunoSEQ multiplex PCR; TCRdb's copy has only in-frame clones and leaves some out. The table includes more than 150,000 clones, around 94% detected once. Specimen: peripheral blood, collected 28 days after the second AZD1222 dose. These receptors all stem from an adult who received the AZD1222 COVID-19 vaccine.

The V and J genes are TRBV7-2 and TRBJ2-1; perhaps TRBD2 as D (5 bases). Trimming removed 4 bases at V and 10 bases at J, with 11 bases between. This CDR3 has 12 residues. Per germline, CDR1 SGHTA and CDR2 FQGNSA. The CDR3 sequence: CASSSGILEQFF. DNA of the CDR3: TGTGCCAGCAGCTCCGGGATCCTCGAGCAGTTCTTC.

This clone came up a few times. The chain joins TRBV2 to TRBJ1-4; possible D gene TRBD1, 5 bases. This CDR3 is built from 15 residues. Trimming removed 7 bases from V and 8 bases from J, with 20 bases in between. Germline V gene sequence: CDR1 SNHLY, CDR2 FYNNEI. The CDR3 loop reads CASTVNPGGGEKLFF. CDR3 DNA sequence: TGTGCCAGCACGGTCAACCCGGGGGGTGGAGAAAAACTGTTTTTT.

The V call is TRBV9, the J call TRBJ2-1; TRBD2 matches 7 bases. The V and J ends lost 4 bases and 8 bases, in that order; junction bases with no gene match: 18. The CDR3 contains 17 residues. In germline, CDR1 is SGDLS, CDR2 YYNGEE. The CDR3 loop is CASSPPAKAGVKDEQFF. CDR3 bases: TGTGCCAGCAGCCCCCCTGCGAAGGCGGGAGTAAAGGATGAGCAGTTCTTC.

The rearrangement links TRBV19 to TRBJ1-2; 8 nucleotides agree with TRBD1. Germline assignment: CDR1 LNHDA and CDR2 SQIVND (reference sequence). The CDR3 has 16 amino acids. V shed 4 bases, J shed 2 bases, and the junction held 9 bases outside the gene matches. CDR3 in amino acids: CASSNQEDRANYGYTF. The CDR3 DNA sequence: TGTGCCAGTAGTAACCAAGAGGACAGGGCAAACTATGGCTACACCTTC. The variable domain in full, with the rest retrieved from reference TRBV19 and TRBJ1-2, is DGGITQSPKYLFRKEGQNVTLSCEQNLNHDAMYWYRQDPGQGLRLIYYSQIVNDFQKGDIAEGYSVSREKKESFPLTVTSAQKNPTAFYLCASSNQEDRANYGYTFGSGTRLTVV.

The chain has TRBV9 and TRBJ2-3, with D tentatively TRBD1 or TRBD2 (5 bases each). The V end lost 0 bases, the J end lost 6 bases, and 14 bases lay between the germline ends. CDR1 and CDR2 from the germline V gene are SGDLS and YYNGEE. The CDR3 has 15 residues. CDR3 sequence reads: CASSVGGPQADTQYF. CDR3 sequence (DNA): TGTGCCAGCAGCGTAGGGGGACCCCAGGCGGATACGCAGTATTTT.

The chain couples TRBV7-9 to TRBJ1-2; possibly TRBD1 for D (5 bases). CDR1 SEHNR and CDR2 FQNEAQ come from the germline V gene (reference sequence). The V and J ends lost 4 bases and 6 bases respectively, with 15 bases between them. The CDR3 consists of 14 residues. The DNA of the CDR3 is TGTGCCAGCAGCTCAGCTACTCAGGGAAATGGCTACACCTTC. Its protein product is CASSSATQGNGYTF.

In DNA, the CDR3 is TGTGCCAGTTCTCCCGGGGCTAGCGGGAGCAACATTCAGTACTTC. This sequence encodes CASSPGASGSNIQYF. This chain connects TRBV19 to TRBJ2-4; 10 nucleotides align to TRBD2. This CDR3 has 15 amino acids. J gave up 7 bases and V 8 bases, and 11 bases lay outside the gene matches. Looked up from germline, CDR1 is LNHDA and CDR2 is SQIVND (reference sequence). The variable domain in full, completed from reference TRBV19 and TRBJ2-4, reads DGGITQSPKYLFRKEGQNVTLSCEQNLNHDAMYWYRQDPGQGLRLIYYSQIVNDFQKGDIAEGYSVSREKKESFPLTVTSAQKNPTAFYLCASSPGASGSNIQYFGAGTRLSVL.

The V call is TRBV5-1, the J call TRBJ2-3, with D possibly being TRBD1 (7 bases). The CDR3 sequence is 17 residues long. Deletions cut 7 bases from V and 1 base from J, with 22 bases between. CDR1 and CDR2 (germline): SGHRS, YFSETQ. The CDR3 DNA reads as TGCGCCAGCGCGACTGGAGGGGGCGGTTTAGGCACAGATACGCAGTATTTT. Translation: CASATGGGGLGTDTQYF. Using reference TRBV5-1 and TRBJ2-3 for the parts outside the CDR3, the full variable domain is KAGVTQTPRYLIKTRGQQVTLSCSPISGHRSVSWYQQTPGQGLQFLFEYFSETQRNKGNFPGRFSGRQFSNSRSEMNVSTLELGDSALYLCASATGGGGLGTDTQYFGPGTRLTVL.

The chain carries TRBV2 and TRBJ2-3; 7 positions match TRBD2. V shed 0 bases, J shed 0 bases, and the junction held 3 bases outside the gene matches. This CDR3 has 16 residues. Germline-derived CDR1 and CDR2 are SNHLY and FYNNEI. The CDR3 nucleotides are TGTGCCAGCAGTGAAGCCGGGGGGATAAGCACAGATACGCAGTATTTT. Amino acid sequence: CASSEAGGISTDTQYF.

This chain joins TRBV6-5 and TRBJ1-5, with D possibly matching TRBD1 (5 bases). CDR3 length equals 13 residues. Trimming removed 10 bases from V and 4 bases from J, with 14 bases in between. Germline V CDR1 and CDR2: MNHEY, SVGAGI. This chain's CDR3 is CATALEGNQPQHF. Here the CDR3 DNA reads TGTGCCACCGCTCTTGAGGGGAATCAGCCCCAGCATTTT.

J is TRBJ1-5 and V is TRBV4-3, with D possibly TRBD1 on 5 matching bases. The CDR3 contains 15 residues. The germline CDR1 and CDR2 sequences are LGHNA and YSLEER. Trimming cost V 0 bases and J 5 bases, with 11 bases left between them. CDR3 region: CASSQEVRAYQPQHF. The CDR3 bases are TGCGCCAGCAGCCAAGAGGTCAGGGCCTATCAGCCCCAGCATTTT.

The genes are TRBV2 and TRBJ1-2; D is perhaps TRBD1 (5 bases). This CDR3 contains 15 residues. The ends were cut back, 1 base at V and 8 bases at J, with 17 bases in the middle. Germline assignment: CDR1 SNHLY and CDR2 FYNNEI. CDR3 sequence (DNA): TGTGCCAGCAGTGAAGTGTTAGCAGGGACGGGAGGCTACACCTTC. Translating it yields CASSEVLAGTGGYTF. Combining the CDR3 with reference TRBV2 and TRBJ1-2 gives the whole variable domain EPEVTQTPSHQVTQMGQEVILRCVPISNHLYFYWYRQILGQKVEFLVSFYNNEISEKSEIFDDQFSVERPDGSNFTLKIRSTKLEDSAMYFCASSEVLAGTGGYTFGSGTRLTVV.

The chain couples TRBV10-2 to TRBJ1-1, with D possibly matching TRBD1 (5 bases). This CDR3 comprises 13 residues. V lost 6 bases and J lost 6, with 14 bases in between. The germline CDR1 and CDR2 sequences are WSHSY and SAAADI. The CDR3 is CASSQRVRAEAFF. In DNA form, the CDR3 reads TGCGCCAGCAGCCAAAGGGTCAGGGCTGAAGCTTTCTTT.

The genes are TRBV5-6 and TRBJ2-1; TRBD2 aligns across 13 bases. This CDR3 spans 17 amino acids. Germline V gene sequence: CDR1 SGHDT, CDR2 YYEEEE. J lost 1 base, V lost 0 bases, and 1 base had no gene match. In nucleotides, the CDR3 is TGTGCCAGCAGCTTGGGACTAGCGGGAGGTTCCTACAATGAGCAGTTCTTC. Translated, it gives CASSLGLAGGSYNEQFF.

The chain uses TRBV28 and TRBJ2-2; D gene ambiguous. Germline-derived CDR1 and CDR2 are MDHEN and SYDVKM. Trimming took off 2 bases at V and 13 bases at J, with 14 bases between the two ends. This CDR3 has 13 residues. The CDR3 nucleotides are TGTGCCAGCAGTTTAACGGTCGGAGTCGGGCTGTTTTTT. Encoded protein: CASSLTVGVGLFF. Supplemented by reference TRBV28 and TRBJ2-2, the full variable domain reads DVKVTQSSRYLVKRTGEKVFLECVQDMDHENMFWYRQDPGLGLRLIYFSYDVKMKEKGDIPEGYSVSREKKERFSLILESASTNQTSMYLCASSLTVGVGLFFGEGSRLTVL.

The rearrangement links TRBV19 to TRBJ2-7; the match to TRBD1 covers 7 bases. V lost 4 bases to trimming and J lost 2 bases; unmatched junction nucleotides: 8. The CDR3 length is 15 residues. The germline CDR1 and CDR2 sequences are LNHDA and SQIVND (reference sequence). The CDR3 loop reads CASSTRTGPTYEQYF. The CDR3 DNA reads TGTGCCAGTAGTACACGGACAGGACCAACCTACGAGCAGTACTTC.

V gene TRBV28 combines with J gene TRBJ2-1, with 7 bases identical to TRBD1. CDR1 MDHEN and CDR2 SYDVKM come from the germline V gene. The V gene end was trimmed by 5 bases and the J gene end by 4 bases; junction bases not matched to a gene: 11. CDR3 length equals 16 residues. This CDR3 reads CASSPIQGSTYNEQFF. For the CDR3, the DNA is TGTGCCAGCAGTCCAATACAGGGGTCGACATACAATGAGCAGTTCTTC.

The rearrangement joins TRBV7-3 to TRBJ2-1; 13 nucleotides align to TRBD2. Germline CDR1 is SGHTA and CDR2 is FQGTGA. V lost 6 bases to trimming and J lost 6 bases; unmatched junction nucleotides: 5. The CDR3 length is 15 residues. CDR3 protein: CASSPGTSGINEQFF. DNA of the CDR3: TGTGCCAGCAGTCCCGGGACTAGCGGGATCAATGAGCAGTTCTTC.

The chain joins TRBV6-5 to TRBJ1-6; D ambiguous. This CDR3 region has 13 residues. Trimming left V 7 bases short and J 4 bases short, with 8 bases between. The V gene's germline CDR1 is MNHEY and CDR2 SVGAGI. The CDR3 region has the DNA TGTGCCAGCACGACGGGGTATAATTCACCCCTCCACTTT. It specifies CASTTGYNSPLHF.

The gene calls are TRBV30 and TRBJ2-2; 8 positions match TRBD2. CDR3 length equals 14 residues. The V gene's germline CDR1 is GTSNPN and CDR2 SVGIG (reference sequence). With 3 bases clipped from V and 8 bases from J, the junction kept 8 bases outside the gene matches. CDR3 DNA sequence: TGTGCCTGGAGCCTACAGGTAGCGGGAGGGGAGCTGTTTTTT. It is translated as CAWSLQVAGGELFF.

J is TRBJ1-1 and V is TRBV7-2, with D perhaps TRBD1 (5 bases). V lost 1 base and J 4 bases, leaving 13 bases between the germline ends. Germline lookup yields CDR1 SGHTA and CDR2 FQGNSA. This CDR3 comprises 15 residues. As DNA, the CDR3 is TGTGCCAGCAGCTTAGGGATCTTCGACAGCACTGAAGCTTTCTTT. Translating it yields CASSLGIFDSTEAFF.

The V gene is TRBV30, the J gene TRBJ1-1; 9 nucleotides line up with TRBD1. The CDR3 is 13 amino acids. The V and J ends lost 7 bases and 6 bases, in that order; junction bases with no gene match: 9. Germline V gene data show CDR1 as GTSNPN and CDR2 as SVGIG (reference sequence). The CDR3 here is CAFALTGGPEAFF. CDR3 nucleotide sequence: TGTGCCTTCGCTCTGACAGGGGGGCCTGAAGCTTTCTTT.

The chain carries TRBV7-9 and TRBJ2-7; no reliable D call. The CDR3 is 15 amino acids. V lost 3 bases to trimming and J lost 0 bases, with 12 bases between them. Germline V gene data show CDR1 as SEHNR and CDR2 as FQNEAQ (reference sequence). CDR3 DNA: TGTGCCAGCAGCTTTACGGGCTCCCTCTCCTACGAGCAGTACTTC. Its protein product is CASSFTGSLSYEQYF.

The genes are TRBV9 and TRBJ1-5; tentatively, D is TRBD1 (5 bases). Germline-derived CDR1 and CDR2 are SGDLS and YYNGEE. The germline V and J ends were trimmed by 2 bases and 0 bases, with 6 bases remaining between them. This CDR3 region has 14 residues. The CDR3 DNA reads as TGTGCCAGCAGCGTTGGGGGTAGCAATCAGCCCCAGCATTTT. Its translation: CASSVGGSNQPQHF.

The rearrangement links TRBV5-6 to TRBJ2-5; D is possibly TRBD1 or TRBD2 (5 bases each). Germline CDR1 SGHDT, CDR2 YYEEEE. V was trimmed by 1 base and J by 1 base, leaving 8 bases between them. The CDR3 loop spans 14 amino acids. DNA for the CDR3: TGTGCCAGCAGCTTGCGGGGCGGCCAAGAGACCCAGTACTTC. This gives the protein CASSLRGGQETQYF.

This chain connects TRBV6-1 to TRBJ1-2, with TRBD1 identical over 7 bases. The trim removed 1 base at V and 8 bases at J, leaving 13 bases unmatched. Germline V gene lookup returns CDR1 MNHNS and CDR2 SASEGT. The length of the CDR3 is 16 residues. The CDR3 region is CASSEVFYRGLGGYTF. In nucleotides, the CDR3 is TGTGCCAGCAGTGAAGTATTTTACAGGGGTTTGGGGGGCTACACCTTC.

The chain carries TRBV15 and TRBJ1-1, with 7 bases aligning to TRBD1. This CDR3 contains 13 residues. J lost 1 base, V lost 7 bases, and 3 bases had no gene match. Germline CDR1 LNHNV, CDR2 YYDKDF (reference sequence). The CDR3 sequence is CATKGQANTEAFF. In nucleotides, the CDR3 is TGTGCCACCAAAGGACAGGCGAACACTGAAGCTTTCTTT. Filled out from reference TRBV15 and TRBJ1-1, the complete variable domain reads DAMVIQNPRYQVTQFGKPVTLSCSQTLNHNVMYWYQQKSSQAPKLLFHYYDKDFNNEADTPDNFQSRRPNTSFCFLDIRSPGLGDTAMYLCATKGQANTEAFFGQGTRLTVV.

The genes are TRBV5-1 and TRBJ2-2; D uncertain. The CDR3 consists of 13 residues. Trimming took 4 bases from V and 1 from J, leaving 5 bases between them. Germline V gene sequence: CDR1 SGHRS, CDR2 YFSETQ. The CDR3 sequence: CASSRQNTGELFF. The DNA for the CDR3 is TGCGCCAGCAGCCGACAGAACACCGGGGAGCTGTTTTTT.

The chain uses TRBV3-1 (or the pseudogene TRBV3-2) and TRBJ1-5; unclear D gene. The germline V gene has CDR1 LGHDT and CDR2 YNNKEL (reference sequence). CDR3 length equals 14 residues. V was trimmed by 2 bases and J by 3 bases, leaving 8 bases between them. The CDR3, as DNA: TGTGCCAGCAGCCAACAGAACCTCAATCAGCCCCAGCATTTT. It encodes CASSQQNLNQPQHF.

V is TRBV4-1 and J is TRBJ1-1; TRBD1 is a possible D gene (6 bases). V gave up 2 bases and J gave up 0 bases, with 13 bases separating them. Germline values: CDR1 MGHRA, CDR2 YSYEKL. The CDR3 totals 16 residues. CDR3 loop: CASSQTAGHLNTEAFF. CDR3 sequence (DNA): TGCGCCAGCAGCCAAACCGCGGGACACTTGAACACTGAAGCTTTCTTT.

This CDR3 is CAWSLGLRNEKLFF. DNA of the CDR3: TGTGCCTGGAGTCTAGGCTTGAGGAATGAAAAACTGTTTTTT. The J gene is TRBJ1-4, the V gene TRBV30; D is uncertain. The CDR3 contains 14 residues. V gave up 2 bases and J gave up 5 bases, with 12 bases separating them. In germline, CDR1 is GTSNPN, CDR2 SVGIG (reference sequence).